This is a list of T cell receptor beta chains from one sample in a study of T cells in Graves' hyperthyroidism and ophthalmopathy. MiXCR, run by TCRdb on the multiplex PCR reads, gives a single entry per CDR3 protein. The sample lists 500,000 to 550,000 distinct CDR3 sequences, nearly 20% occurring once. Material: blood. All receptors come from a man in his forties with Graves' ophthalmopathy. Each CDR3 is given with its conserved first and last residue. A D gene is named only where the DNA matches it firmly. Clone size is not always given. Where it is, it says once, few, many or a class for expanded clones.

cdr3_nt cdr3_aa cdr3_length d_call clone_size j_call v_call
TGTGCCAGCAGCCAAGATACCTGGGCGGCAACTAATGAAAAACTGTTTTTT CASSQDTWAATNEKLFF 17 - many TRBJ1-4 TRBV3-1
TGTGCCAGCAGTGGTAGGTGGGCGTTGGACACAGATACGCAGTATTTT CASSGRWALDTDTQYF 16 - many TRBJ2-3 TRBV7-9
TGTGCCAGCAGTAAGGAACACAGGGGGCTTCCCCCCTACGAGCAGTACTTC CASSKEHRGLPPYEQYF 17 TRBD1 many TRBJ2-7 TRBV27
TGTGCCAGCAGTTTTAGTGGGGGCAGCGGGGAGCTGTTTTTT CASSFSGGSGELFF 14 - few TRBJ2-2 TRBV28
TGCGCCAGCAGCTTGGGCGTCTTCGACGAGCAGTACTTC CASSLGVFDEQYF 13 - - TRBJ2-7 TRBV5-1
TGTGCCAGCAGCTTAGCTGTCCTGTCCGGCGAGCAGTACTTC CASSLAVLSGEQYF 14 - many TRBJ2-7 TRBV7-6
TGTGCCAGCAACCCGGACAGGAGAGGTACTGAAGCTTTCTTT CASNPDRRGTEAFF 14 TRBD1 - TRBJ1-1 TRBV5-6
TGTGCCAGCACCGTCGGCACATACAATGAGCAGTTCTTC CASTVGTYNEQFF 13 - many TRBJ2-1 TRBV2
TGTGCCAGCAGCAACAGAAGAAACATTCAGTACTTC CASSNRRNIQYF 12 - - TRBJ2-4 TRBV12-3/TRBV12-4
TGTGCCAGTTTCAACAGGAGCAATCAGCCCCAGCATTTT CASFNRSNQPQHF 13 - once TRBJ1-5 TRBV19
TGTGCCAGCAGCCTTAGCGGGAGGTACTACAATGAGCAGTTCTTC CASSLSGRYYNEQFF 15 TRBD2 few TRBJ2-1 TRBV7-3
TGTGCCAGCAGATTTTCAAATTCACCCCTCCACTTT CASRFSNSPLHF 12 - - TRBJ1-6 TRBV12-3/TRBV12-4
TGCGCCAGCAGCTTATCCGACCCTGTCATTATTTGGGGGGGAGCTTTCTTT CASSLSDPVIIWGGAFF 17 - many TRBJ1-1 TRBV5-1
TGTGCCAGCAGCCATTCGGGACAGAGGAATGAAAAACTGTTTTTT CASSHSGQRNEKLFF 15 TRBD1 few TRBJ1-4 TRBV3-1
TGTGCCAGTAGTACTTCAGGGTGGGAGCAGTTCTTC CASSTSGWEQFF 12 - few TRBJ2-1 TRBV19
TGTGCCAGCAGCGCAGGGACAGGGGTCAGGGAGACCCAGTACTTC CASSAGTGVRETQYF 15 TRBD1 few TRBJ2-5 TRBV11-1
TGTGCCAGCAGCTTAGTTCCTAGCGGGGGGGCAAATACGCAGTATTTT CASSLVPSGGANTQYF 16 TRBD2 many TRBJ2-3 TRBV11-2
TGCAGTGCTAGAGATCAGGGGGGAATCTCCTACGAGCAGTACTTC CSARDQGGISYEQYF 15 - many TRBJ2-7 TRBV20-1
TGTGCCTGGAGAAAGGTTGGCAGGGGCACCCGAGACACTGAAGCTTTCTTT CAWRKVGRGTRDTEAFF 17 - - TRBJ1-1 TRBV30
TGTGCCAGCTCACGGACCTCTACAGATACGCAGTATTTT CASSRTSTDTQYF 13 - many TRBJ2-3 TRBV18
TGCGCCAGCAGCCAGGCTACCGGGATCACAGATACGCAGTATTTT CASSQATGITDTQYF 15 - - TRBJ2-3 TRBV4-1
TGTGCCAGCAGTTACTCTCAGGTTCAGCCCCAGCATTTT CASSYSQVQPQHF 13 - few TRBJ1-5 TRBV6-5
TGTGCCAGTAGCCTTATTGGCCCAGCCAAATCAGATACGCAGTATTTT CASSLIGPAKSDTQYF 16 - few TRBJ2-3 TRBV19
TGTGCCAGCAGCTTAGAGACTGCGGGCCCCTACAATGAGCAGTTCTTC CASSLETAGPYNEQFF 16 - medium-sized TRBJ2-1 TRBV11-2
TGTGCCAGCAGTCAAGGGGGGACAACTAATGAAAAACTGTTTTTT CASSQGGTTNEKLFF 15 - - TRBJ1-4 TRBV28
TGTGCCAGCAGTGCCAGGGAGAACACCGGGGAGCTGTTTTTT CASSARENTGELFF 14 - many TRBJ2-2 TRBV2
TGTGCCAGCAGCCATGTAGGGGGGACAGATACGCAGTATTTT CASSHVGGTDTQYF 14 - few TRBJ2-3 TRBV3-1